This T cell receptor (beta chain) was recovered during a study of T cell repertoires in cytomegalovirus infection (dated by TCRdb to about 2019). With regard to the full study: The peptide stimulations were aimed at well-studied HLA-B-restricted epitopes as well as recently identified HLA-C-restricted CMV epitopes, whose presentation resists viral immunomodulation. Donor HLA type was relevant to the analysis, because carriage of CMV infection together with the matching HLA type was indicated by public TCR beta signatures. General study outcomes and caveats: In the ex vivo response, HLA-C-restricted CMV-specific TCR beta clonotypes were dominant, and in two of eight donors the single most frequent clonotype came from this HLA-C-restricted group. In both this cohort and an independent roughly 350-donor cohort, the cumulative frequency of public TCR beta family members distinguished carriers of CMV infection plus the relevant HLA type.

Concerning this clonotype itself: Its antigen has not been determined. The sample holds no much larger clone one base away, and base qualities are not on file.

The germline V gene gives CDR1 as MDHEN and CDR2 as SYDVKM. From the cysteine up to the phenylalanine, the CDR3 has a length of 15 residues. The sequence is cut down to CDR3 DNA, 45 bases in frame from base 1. Trimming removed 6 bases from V and 3 bases from J, leaving 15 bases between the germline ends. The label giving this sample's treatment or condition can be read as: in vitro stimulation with specific CMV peptide epitopes to enrich CMV-specific T cells. This sample was sequenced with an Illumina HiSeq 1500. In-frame beta chains were kept once TCRdb had trimmed the public reads at Q25 with fastp and called clones with MiXCR. Identical CDR3 proteins give one entry, which carries the most common genes and DNA. In this sample the table shows under 350,000 distinct CDR3 sequences, approximately 22% of which occur a single time. Approximately 19% of the sample goes to the ten largest clones.

The sequence links TRBV28 to TRBJ2-1, and perhaps TRBD1 as D gene, on 7 matching bases. The origin of this receptor is a human donor in good health (CMV status not recorded). Some clones in this sample may be carry-over from other donors' samples. The sequencing here drew on cultured PBMCs, taken from culture after CMV antigen stimulation. The DNA reads as follows: TGTGCCAGCAGAACGGGGGACAGATACTACAATGAGCAGTTCTTC. This sequence encodes CASRTGDRYYNEQFF. The CDR3 plus the reference TRBV28 and TRBJ2-1 genes for the other parts give the full variable domain: DVKVTQSSRYLVKRTGEKVFLECVQDMDHENMFWYRQDPGLGLRLIYFSYDVKMKEKGDIPEGYSVSREKKERFSLILESASTNQTSMYLCASRTGDRYYNEQFFGPGTRLTVL.